This T cell receptor beta chain derives from a study of OX40 agonist ivuxolimab in advanced cancers. Assay: immunoSEQ multiplex PCR; the TCRdb copy retains only in-frame clones and omits some. The data contain about 75,000 clones, around 83% of them seen just once; the ten biggest clones take up roughly 8%. The CDR3 sequence is 16 residues long. Trimming shortened V by 1 base and J by 0 bases, and 13 bases separated the two germline ends. Germline V lookup: CDR1 SGHRS, CDR2 YFSETQ. The sample was CD4+ or CD8+ T cells sorted from blood, taken in a trial of the OX40 agonist ivuxolimab. The V call is TRBV5-1, the J call TRBJ1-2; D ambiguous. The TCR comes from an adult with an advanced solid tumor such as melanoma, head and neck, liver or kidney cancer. CDR3 protein: CASSLYLAPSNYGYTF. Written as DNA, the CDR3 is TGCGCCAGCAGCTTGTACTTGGCCCCCTCTAACTATGGCTACACCTTC.